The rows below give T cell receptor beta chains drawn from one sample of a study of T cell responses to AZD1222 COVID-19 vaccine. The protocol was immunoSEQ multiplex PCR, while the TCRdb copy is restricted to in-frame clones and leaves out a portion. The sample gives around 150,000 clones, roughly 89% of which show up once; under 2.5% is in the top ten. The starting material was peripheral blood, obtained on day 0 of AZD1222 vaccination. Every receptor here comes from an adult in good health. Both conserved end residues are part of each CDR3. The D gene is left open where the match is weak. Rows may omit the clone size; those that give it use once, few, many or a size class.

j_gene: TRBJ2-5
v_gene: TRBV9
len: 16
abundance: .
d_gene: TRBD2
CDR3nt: TGTGCCAGCAGCGTCGGTAGCGGGGGGGGACAAGAGACCCAGTACTTC
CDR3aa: CASSVGSGGGQETQYF

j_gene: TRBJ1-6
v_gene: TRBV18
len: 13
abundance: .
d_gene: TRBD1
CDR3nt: TGTGCCAGCCGGGGACAGGGACTGACACCCCTCCACTTT
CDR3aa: CASRGQGLTPLHF

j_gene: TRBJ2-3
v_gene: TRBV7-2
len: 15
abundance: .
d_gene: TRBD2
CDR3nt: TGTGCCAGCAGCGCAGGGAGGGCCAGGGCAGATACGCAGTATTTT
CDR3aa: CASSAGRARADTQYF

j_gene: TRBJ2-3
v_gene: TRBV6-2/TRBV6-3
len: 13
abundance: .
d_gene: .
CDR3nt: TGTGCCAGCAGTTACACGGGAACAGATACGCAGTATTTT
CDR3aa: CASSYTGTDTQYF

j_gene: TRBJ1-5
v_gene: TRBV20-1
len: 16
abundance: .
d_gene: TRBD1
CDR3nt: TGCAGTGCTAGTGGGACGGGACAGGGGATAAATCAGCCCCAGCATTTT
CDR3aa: CSASGTGQGINQPQHF

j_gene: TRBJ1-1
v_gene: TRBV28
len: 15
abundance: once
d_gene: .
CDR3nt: TGTGCCAGCAGTCCCGATACCCCGGAGAACACTGAAGCTTTCTTT
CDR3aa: CASSPDTPENTEAFF

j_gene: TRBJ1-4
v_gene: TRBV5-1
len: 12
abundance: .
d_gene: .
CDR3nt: TGCGCCAGCAGCTTGGTGGATGAAAAACTGTTTTTT
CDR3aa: CASSLVDEKLFF

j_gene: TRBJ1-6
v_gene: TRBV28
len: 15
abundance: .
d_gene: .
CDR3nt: TGTGCCAGCAGTTGGGCAGGTTCCCCTGCGACACCCCTCCACTTT
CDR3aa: CASSWAGSPATPLHF

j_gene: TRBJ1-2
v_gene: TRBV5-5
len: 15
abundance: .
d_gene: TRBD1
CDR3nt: TGTGCCAGCAGACAACCGACAGGGATTAACTATGGCTACACCTTC
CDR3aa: CASRQPTGINYGYTF

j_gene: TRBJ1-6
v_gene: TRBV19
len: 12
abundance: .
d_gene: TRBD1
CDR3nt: TGTGCCAGTAGGACAGGGCCTTCACCCCTCCACTTT
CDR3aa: CASRTGPSPLHF

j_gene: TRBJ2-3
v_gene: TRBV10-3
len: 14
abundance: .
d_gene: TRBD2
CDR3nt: TGTGCCACTTCCGGGACTAGCGGACCAGATACGCAGTATTTT
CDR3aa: CATSGTSGPDTQYF

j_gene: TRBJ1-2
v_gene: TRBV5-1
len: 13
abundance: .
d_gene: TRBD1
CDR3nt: TGCGCCAGCAGCTGGGACAGCGCGGCTGGCTACACCTTC
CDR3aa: CASSWDSAAGYTF

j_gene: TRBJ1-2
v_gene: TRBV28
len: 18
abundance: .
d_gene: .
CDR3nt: TGTGCCAGCAGTTTAAGAGGCAGGGATCAGCCTCAGATGCGTGGCTACACCTTC
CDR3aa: CASSLRGRDQPQMRGYTF

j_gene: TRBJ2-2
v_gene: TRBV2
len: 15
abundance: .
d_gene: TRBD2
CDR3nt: TGTGCCAGCAGCCTAGCGGGAGGGAGGACCGGGGAGCTGTTTTTT
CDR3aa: CASSLAGGRTGELFF

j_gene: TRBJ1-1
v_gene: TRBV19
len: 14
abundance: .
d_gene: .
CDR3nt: TGTGCCAGTAGCACTACGAACAGGGAAACTGAAGCTTTCTTT
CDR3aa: CASSTTNRETEAFF

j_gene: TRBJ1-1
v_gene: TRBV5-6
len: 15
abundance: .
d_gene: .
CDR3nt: TGTGCCAGCAGCATCCCAGTAGGGCCCTACACTGAAGCTTTCTTT
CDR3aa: CASSIPVGPYTEAFF

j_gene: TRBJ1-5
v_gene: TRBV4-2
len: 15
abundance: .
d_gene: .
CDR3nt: TGTGCCAGCAGCCAAGAGGAGGCAGCAAATCAGCCCCAGCATTTT
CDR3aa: CASSQEEAANQPQHF

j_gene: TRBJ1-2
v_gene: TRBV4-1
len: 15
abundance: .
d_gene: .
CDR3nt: TGCGCCAGCAGCAAGGCGGGGGGCGCTTTAAATGGCTACACCTTC
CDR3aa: CASSKAGGALNGYTF

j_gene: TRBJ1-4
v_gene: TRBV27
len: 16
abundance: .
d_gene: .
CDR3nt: TGTGCCAGCAGTTTATCCCCCCCACAGTCACATGGGGAACTGTTTTTT
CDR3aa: CASSLSPPQSHGELFF

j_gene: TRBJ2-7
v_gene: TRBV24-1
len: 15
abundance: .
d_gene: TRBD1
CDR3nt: TGTGCCACCAGTGACCCTGGGACAGGGTTTCACGAGCAGTACTTC
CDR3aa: CATSDPGTGFHEQYF

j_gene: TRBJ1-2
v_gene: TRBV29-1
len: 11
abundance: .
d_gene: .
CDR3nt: TGCAGCGTAGCATCGGGGAACATCTACACCTTC
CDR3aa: CSVASGNIYTF

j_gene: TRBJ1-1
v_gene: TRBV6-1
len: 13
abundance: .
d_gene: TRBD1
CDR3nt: TGTGCCAGCAGCGAGGGACAGCCCACTGAAGCTTTCTTT
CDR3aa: CASSEGQPTEAFF

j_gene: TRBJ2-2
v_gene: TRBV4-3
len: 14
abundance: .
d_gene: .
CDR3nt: TGCGCCAGCAGCCAAGATCTGGCCCCCGGGGAGCTGTTTTTT
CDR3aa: CASSQDLAPGELFF

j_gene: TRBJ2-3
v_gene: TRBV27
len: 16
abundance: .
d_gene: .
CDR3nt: TGTGCCAGCAGTCCCGGGTGGGGGACTAGCACAGATACGCAGTATTTT
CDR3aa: CASSPGWGTSTDTQYF

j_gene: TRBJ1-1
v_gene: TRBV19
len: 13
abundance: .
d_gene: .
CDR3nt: TGTGCCAGTAGTATAACAAGGGGTACGGAAGCTTTCTTT
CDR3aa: CASSITRGTEAFF

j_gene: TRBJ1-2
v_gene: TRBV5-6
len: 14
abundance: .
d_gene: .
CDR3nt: TGTGCCAGCAGCTTGCTAGGGCAGGTCTATGGCTACACCTTC
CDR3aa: CASSLLGQVYGYTF

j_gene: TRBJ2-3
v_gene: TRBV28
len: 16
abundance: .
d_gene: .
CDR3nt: TGTGCCAGCAGTTTCCAAAGAAACGGAGGCACAGATACGCAGTATTTT
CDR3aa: CASSFQRNGGTDTQYF

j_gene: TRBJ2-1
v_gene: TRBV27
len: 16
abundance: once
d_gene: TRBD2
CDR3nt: TGTGCCAGCAGTCCTGAGCCGGGAGGCTCCTACAATGAGCAGTTCTTC
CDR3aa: CASSPEPGGSYNEQFF

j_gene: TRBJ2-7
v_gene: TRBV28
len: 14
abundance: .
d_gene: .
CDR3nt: TGTGCCAGCAGTTTACCCCAAGTTAAAGACGAGCAGTACTTC
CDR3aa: CASSLPQVKDEQYF

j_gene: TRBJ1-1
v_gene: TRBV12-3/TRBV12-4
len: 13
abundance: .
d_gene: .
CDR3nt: TGTGCCAGCAGTGACCGCCTGGGGGTCTCGGCTTTCTTT
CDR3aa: CASSDRLGVSAFF

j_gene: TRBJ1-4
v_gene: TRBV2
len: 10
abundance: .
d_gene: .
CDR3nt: TGTGCCAGCGCCCGGGAAAAACTGTTTTTT
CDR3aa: CASAREKLFF

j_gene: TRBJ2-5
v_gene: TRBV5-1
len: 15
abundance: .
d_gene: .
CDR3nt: TGCGCCAGCAGCCTAAATGGGGAGATCCAAGAGACCCAGTACTTC
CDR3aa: CASSLNGEIQETQYF

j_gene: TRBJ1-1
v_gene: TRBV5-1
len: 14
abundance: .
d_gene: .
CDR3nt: TGCGCCAGCAGCAAACAGGGATCGAACACTGAAGCTTTCTTT
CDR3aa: CASSKQGSNTEAFF

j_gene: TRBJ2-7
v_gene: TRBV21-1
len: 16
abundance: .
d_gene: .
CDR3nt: TGTGCCAGCAGCCAAGGTTCCGGGACAGTCTCCTACGAGCAGTACTTC
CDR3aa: CASSQGSGTVSYEQYF

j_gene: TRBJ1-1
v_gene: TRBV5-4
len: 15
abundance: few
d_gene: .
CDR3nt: TGTGCCAGCAGCTTAGCGAATTTCGGTGGCACTGAAGCTTTCTTT
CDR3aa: CASSLANFGGTEAFF

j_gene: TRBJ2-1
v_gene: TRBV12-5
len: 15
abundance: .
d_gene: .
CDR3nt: TGTGCTAGTGGTAGGGGGGTGAGCTCCTACAATGAGCAGTTCTTC
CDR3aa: CASGRGVSSYNEQFF

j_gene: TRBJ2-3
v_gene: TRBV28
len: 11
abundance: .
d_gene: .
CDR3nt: TGTGCCAGCAGTATCCGAGATACGCAGTATTTT
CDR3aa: CASSIRDTQYF

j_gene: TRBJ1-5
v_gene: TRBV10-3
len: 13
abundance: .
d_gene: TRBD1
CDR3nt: TGTGCCATCTCCGCAGACAGGGCTCAGCCCCAGCATTTT
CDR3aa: CAISADRAQPQHF

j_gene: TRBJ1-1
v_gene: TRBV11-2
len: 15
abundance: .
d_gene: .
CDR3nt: TGTGCCAGCAGCTGGCTGCGGGGAATGAACACTGAAGCTTTCTTT
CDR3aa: CASSWLRGMNTEAFF

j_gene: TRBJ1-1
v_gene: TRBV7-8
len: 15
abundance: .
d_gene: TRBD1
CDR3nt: TGTGCCAGCAGCTTAATTGCTGGACAGGCCTCTGAAGCTTTCTTT
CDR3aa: CASSLIAGQASEAFF

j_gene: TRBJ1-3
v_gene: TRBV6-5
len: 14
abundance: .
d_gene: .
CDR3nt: TGTGCCAGCAGTTACTCCTCCTCGGAAAACACCATATATTTT
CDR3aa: CASSYSSSENTIYF

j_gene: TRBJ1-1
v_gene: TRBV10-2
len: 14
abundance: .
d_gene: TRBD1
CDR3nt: TGCGCCAGCAGCTCAACAGGGGGGAGCACTGAAGCTTTCTTT
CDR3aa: CASSSTGGSTEAFF

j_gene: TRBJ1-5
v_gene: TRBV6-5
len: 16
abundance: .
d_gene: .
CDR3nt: TGTGCCAGCAGTTACTTGAGCCCCGGGGGGGTTTGGCCCCAGCATTTT
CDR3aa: CASSYLSPGGVWPQHF

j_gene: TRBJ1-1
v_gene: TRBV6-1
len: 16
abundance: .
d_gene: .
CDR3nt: TGTGCCAGCAGTGAAAGGAACCCGCGGTTGAACACTGAAGCTTTCTTT
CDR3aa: CASSERNPRLNTEAFF

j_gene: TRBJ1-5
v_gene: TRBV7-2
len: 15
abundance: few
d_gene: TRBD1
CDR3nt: TGTGCCAGCAGCTTAGGGGACAGGGATAATCAGCCCCAGCATTTT
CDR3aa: CASSLGDRDNQPQHF

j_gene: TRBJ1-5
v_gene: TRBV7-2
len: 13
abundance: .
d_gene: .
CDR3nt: TGTGCCAGCAGCTCCGCCGGGCTCCAGCCCCAGCATTTT
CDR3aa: CASSSAGLQPQHF

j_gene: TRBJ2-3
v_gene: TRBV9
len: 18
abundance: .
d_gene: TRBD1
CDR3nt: TGTGCCAGCAGCGTCACGACAGCCCGGGACAGGGTAACAGATATGCAGTATTTT
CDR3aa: CASSVTTARDRVTDMQYF

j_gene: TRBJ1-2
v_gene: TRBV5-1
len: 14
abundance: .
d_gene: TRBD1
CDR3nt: TGTGCCAGCAGCTCACAGGGGGCTAACTATGGCTACACCTTC
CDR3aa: CASSSQGANYGYTF

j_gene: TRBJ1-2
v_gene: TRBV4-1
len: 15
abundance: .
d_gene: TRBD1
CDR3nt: TGCGCCAGCAGCCAGGGAACAGGGGCCGTCTATGGCTACACCTTC
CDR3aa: CASSQGTGAVYGYTF

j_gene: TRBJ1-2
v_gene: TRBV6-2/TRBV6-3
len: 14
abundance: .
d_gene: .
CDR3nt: TGTGCCAGCAGTTATACGCAAACAGCCTATGGCTACACCTTC
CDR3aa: CASSYTQTAYGYTF